The 20 T cell receptor beta chains given below trace back to one sample, sequenced in a study of T cells after yellow fever vaccination. One entry per CDR3 protein results from TCRdb running MiXCR on the 5' RACE reads. The sample holds about 260,000 distinct CDR3 sequences, around 4.9% seen once. Material: CD4+ T cells sorted from PBMCs, obtained on the day of the yellow fever booster vaccination. All receptors derive from a man aged 18 to 29 who received the YFV17D yellow fever vaccine.

The gene calls are TRBV5-1 and TRBJ2-3; D may be TRBD1 (5 bases). Trimming left V 2 bases short and J 0 bases short, with 10 bases between. Germline V CDR1 and CDR2: SGHRS, YFSETQ. The CDR3 is made up of 15 amino acids. CDR3 sequence: CASSLLDTSTDTQYF. The CDR3 nucleotides read TGCGCCAGCAGCTTATTGGACACTAGCACAGATACGCAGTATTTT.

This clonotype has at least ten counts. The rearrangement links TRBV29-1 to TRBJ1-1; D uncertain. From germline, CDR1 is SQVTM and CDR2 ANQGSEA. The germline V and J ends were trimmed by 4 bases and 8 bases, with 14 bases remaining between them. CDR3 length equals 12 residues. The CDR3 sequence is CSVVLATEEAFF. CDR3 bases: TGCAGCGTTGTATTGGCTACAGAGGAAGCTTTCTTT.

This chain joins TRBV20-1 and TRBJ2-5, with D tentatively TRBD1 (5 bases). CDR3 length: 13 residues. The germline CDR1 and CDR2 sequences are DFQATT and SNEGSKA (reference sequence). V lost 2 bases and J 4 bases, leaving 11 bases between the germline ends. CDR3 in DNA: TGCAGTGCTAGATCGGGTAGGGGAGAGACCCAGTACTTC. Translated: CSARSGRGETQYF.

The gene calls are TRBV11-3 and TRBJ1-2; 7 nucleotides agree with TRBD1. Germline CDR1 and CDR2: SGHNT and YENEEA. This CDR3 contains 15 residues. Trimming took 5 bases from V and 8 from J; bases not matched to a gene: 14. CDR3 bases: TGTGCCAGCAGCCCGAAGACAGGGAATTCGACCGGCTACACCTTC. Protein product: CASSPKTGNSTGYTF.

V and J are TRBV12-5 and TRBJ2-2; TRBD2 matches at 7 bases. CDR3 length: 14 residues. The J segment lost 5 bases and the V segment lost 6 bases, leaving 6 bases of the junction unmatched. Germline-derived CDR1 and CDR2 are LGHNT and FRNRAP. The CDR3 spells CASGLGLETGELFF. In DNA form, the CDR3 reads TGTGCTAGTGGGCTTGGACTAGAGACCGGGGAGCTGTTTTTT. The entire variable domain, with the rest obtained from reference TRBV12-5 and TRBJ2-2, is as follows: DARVTQTPRHKVTEMGQEVTMRCQPILGHNTVFWYRQTMMQGLELLAYFRNRAPLDDSGMPKDRFSAEMPDATLATLKIQPSEPRDSAVYFCASGLGLETGELFFGEGSRLTVL.

This clonotype has more than one count but fewer than ten. The rearrangement links TRBV20-1 to TRBJ2-3; 10 bases fit TRBD2. Germline CDR1 is DFQATT and CDR2 is SNEGSKA (reference sequence). The CDR3 totals 14 residues. J was trimmed by 5 bases and V by 6 bases; bases with no gene match: 8. The CDR3, as DNA: TGCAGTGCCCCAACTAGCGGGGACAGAGATACGCAGTATTTT. As protein: CSAPTSGDRDTQYF.

This clonotype was found a few times. The chain uses TRBV7-6 and TRBJ2-7; D might be TRBD1 (5 bases). Between the trimmed V and J ends, which lost 2 bases and 4 bases, there was a span of 18 bases. The CDR3 has 16 amino acids. CDR1 SGHVS and CDR2 FNYEAQ come from the germline V gene. The CDR3 protein is CASSLFALRGRYEQYF. For the CDR3, the DNA is TGTGCCAGCAGCTTATTCGCTCTTAGGGGTCGGTACGAGCAGTACTTC.

The genes are TRBV7-2 and TRBJ2-5, with D hard to call. V was pared by 5 bases and J by 1 base, with 8 bases between. The CDR3 covers 13 residues. Germline values: CDR1 SGHTA, CDR2 FQGNSA. The CDR3 spells CASSRRSQETQYF. CDR3 sequence (DNA): TGTGCCAGCAGCCGTAGAAGCCAAGAGACCCAGTACTTC.

The chain recombines TRBV5-1 with TRBJ1-1, with a tentative D call TRBD1 (6 bases). V was clipped by 4 bases and J by 5 bases, with 21 bases between them. The CDR3 extends over 16 amino acids. Germline V gene lookup returns CDR1 SGHRS and CDR2 YFSETQ. CDR3 DNA sequence: TGCGCCAGCAGCCCAGGGGTGTCAGGGGACGAGACTGAAGCTTTCTTT. Translating it yields CASSPGVSGDETEAFF.

The chain combines TRBV5-1 with TRBJ2-3; 10 nucleotides line up with TRBD2. Germline V gene lookup returns CDR1 SGHRS and CDR2 YFSETQ. V gave up 6 bases and J gave up 1 base; unmatched junction bases: 14. There are 18 residues in the CDR3. The CDR3 nucleotides read TGCGCCAGCACCCAGCTAGCGGGGGCCGCCTTCCGCACAGATACGCAGTATTTT. This sequence encodes CASTQLAGAAFRTDTQYF.

The chain employs TRBV27 and TRBJ2-7; tentatively, D is TRBD2 (5 bases). The CDR3 runs 13 residues. Germline loops: CDR1 MNHEY, CDR2 SMNVEV (reference sequence). V dropped 8 bases and J dropped 3 bases, with 14 bases sitting between them. CDR3 bases: TGTGCCAGCGGCAGAGGGAGAGACTACGAGCAGTACTTC. As protein: CASGRGRDYEQYF.

A few counts support this clonotype. The J gene is TRBJ1-5, the V gene TRBV7-2; no definite D call. V lost 1 base to trimming and J lost 6 bases, with 7 bases between them. Germline CDR1 is SGHTA and CDR2 is FQGNSA. The CDR3 consists of 13 residues. The CDR3, as DNA: TGTGCCAGCAGCTTAGATCTGCTTCAGCCCCAGCATTTT. This encodes CASSLDLLQPQHF.

There are a few counts of this clonotype. The chain carries TRBV6-2 or TRBV6-3 and TRBJ2-2; the D is unclear. This CDR3 is built from 12 residues. V was trimmed by 10 bases and J by 2 bases, leaving 8 bases between them. The V gene's germline CDR1 is MNHEY and CDR2 SVGEGT. Written as DNA, the CDR3 is TGTGCCACGCGACAAAACACCGGGGAGCTGTTTTTT. Protein product: CATRQNTGELFF.

At least ten counts were recorded for this clonotype. The chain employs TRBV5-6 and TRBJ2-3, with TRBD2 matching 8 bases. J lost 3 bases, V lost 2 bases, and 5 bases had no gene match. The germline V gene has CDR1 SGHDT and CDR2 YYEEEE. The CDR3 extends over 15 amino acids. The CDR3 DNA is TGTGCCAGCAGCTTTACAGCGGGGGTGACAGATACGCAGTATTTT. It codes for CASSFTAGVTDTQYF.

This clonotype was observed a handful of times. The V and J genes are TRBV12-3 or TRBV12-4 and TRBJ1-2; D is possibly TRBD1 (5 bases). The V gene lost 3 bases and the J gene lost 4 bases, with 12 bases spanning the gap. This CDR3 is built from 14 residues. The CDR3 sequence is CASSFSGQAYGYTF. Written as DNA, the CDR3 is TGTGCCAGCAGTTTTTCAGGGCAGGCCTATGGCTACACCTTC.

This sequence joins TRBV5-4 and TRBJ2-7; tentative D call: TRBD2 (5 bases). This CDR3 contains 13 residues. CDR1 and CDR2 from the germline V gene are SGHNT and YYREEE (reference sequence). V lost 6 bases and J 0 bases, leaving 10 bases between the germline ends. CDR3 in amino acids: CASNEGNSYEQYF. The CDR3 region has the DNA TGTGCCAGCAATGAGGGAAACTCCTACGAGCAGTACTTC.

A remark on this clonotype: With a much larger clone just one base away, this may be a read error. The rearrangement links TRBV5-1 to TRBJ2-3; perhaps D is TRBD1 or TRBD2 (5 bases each). Germline V gives CDR1 SGHRS, CDR2 YFSETQ. V was pared by 2 bases and J by 4 bases, with 14 bases between. This CDR3 comprises 15 residues. This CDR3 is CASSLAVGPSDTQYF. The CDR3 coding sequence is TGCGCCAGCAGCTTAGCCGTGGGACCCTCAGATACGCAGTATTTT.

This clonotype was seen more than once but under ten times. The chain carries TRBV27 and TRBJ1-5; D is uncertain. The germline V gene encodes CDR1 MNHEY and CDR2 SMNVEV (reference sequence). The CDR3 totals 11 residues. Deletions cut 5 bases from V and 9 bases from J, with 8 bases between. CDR3 sequence reads: CASSAFPPQHF. As DNA, the CDR3 is TGTGCCAGCAGTGCTTTCCCGCCCCAGCATTTT.

This clonotype was picked up many times. The rearrangement joins TRBV7-3 to TRBJ2-2, with no clear D. The CDR3 loop spans 11 amino acids. V dropped 2 bases and J dropped 7 bases, with 2 bases sitting between them. The germline gives CDR1 SGHTA, CDR2 FQGTGA. CDR3 DNA sequence: TGTGCCAGCAGCTTATACGGGGAGCTGTTTTTT. Translating gives CASSLYGELFF.

This clonotype came up a few times. One end of the junction varies from germline; a read error may be responsible. The chain recombines TRBV7-7 with TRBJ2-1; a possible D gene is TRBD1 (8 bases). Germline assignment: CDR1 SSHAT and CDR2 FNYEAQ (reference sequence). This CDR3 has 17 residues. The CDR3 loop reads CASSPSGLGQGHNEQFF. CDR3 coding DNA: TGTGCTAGCAGCCCTAGCGGACTTGGACAGGGACACAATGAGCAGTTCTTC.